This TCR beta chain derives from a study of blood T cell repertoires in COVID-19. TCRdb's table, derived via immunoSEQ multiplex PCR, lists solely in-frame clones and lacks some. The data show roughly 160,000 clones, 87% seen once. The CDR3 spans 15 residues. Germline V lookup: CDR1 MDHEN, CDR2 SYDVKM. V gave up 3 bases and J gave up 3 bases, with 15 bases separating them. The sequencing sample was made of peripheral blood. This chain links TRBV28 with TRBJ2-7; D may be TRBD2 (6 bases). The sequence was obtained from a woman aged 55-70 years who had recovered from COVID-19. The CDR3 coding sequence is TGTGCCAGCAGTTTTAAAGTTTGGCGGGACTACGAGCAGTACTTC. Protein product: CASSFKVWRDYEQYF.